This T cell receptor (beta chain) was recovered during a study of T cells in Graves' hyperthyroidism and ophthalmopathy (dated by TCRdb to the late 2010s). About the investigation overall: Peripheral blood samples were taken at initial diagnosis, before any treatment was given. To identify TCR V-J signatures that set the groups apart, the researchers used a discovery cohort of approximately 98 patients, made up of under 45 with Graves' ophthalmopathy and 55 to 65 with stable Graves' hyperthyroidism. Prospective prediction of ophthalmopathy was tested in an independent validation cohort consisting of some 19 hyperthyroidism patients and approximately 16 patients who later progressed to ophthalmopathy. For training and testing, the 100 or so patients in the discovery cohort were randomly divided in a 7:3 ratio. In about 6 Graves' hyperthyroidism patients, the study also compared T-cell repertoires from thyroid tissue with T-cell repertoires from blood. After blood sampling, hyperthyroidism patients were treated with methimazole at a starting dose of 30 mg daily, and ophthalmopathy patients were treated with high-dose intravenous methylprednisolone. TCR Vbeta CDR3 sequencing of approximately 140 peripheral blood samples (approximately 44 ophthalmopathy, roughly 74 hyperthyroidism and around 17 progressor patients) is reported in the paper.

Stable Graves' hyperthyroidism was defined as no progression to ophthalmopathy during 18 months of follow-up. The hyperthyroidism patients were between 18 and 65 years old and newly diagnosed, with a disease duration of less than 2 months. Any patient with an uncontrolled infection, another autoimmune disease, pregnancy or lactation was excluded. Diagnoses were established on the basis of clinical symptoms, serum thyroxine and TRAb, thyroid ultrasound, and orbital computed tomography. PBMCs were isolated from about 9 ml of fresh peripheral blood by Ficoll-Paque density gradient centrifugation. Total RNA was extracted with Trizol reagent, and quality was checked on an Agilent 2100 Bioanalyzer. Here is what the overall study found, with its caveats: In validation, progression to ophthalmopathy was predicted by the model with 70.59% sensitivity and about 72% specificity, a median of about 6 months before onset. Most expanded thyroid clonotypes (frequency above 0.001) were also detected in blood, a finding suggesting that blood repertoires may reflect thyroid immune responses. Sample size was not statistically predetermined, and blinding of investigators to group allocation was not performed. In cross-validation, a model built on a 13 V-J signature told ophthalmopathy apart from stable hyperthyroidism with over 85% sensitivity and around 83% specificity, and in testing the same model reached 80%/75%.

A distance of 6 bases separates the germline ends of V and J, which lose 1 base and 3 bases respectively. Measured from the cysteine to the phenylalanine, the CDR3 is 12 residues long. Here the CDR3 DNA is all that survives: 36 bases in frame from base 1. Per the germline V gene, SQVTM is the CDR1 and ANQGSEA is the CDR2. About this clonotype itself: Its antigen is not yet known. The sample holds no much larger clone one base away, and base qualities are not on file.

The TCR beta CDR3 regions were amplified from RNA transcripts. For the first round of RT-PCR on the TCR CDR3, the HTBI primer set was used together with the Qiagen OneStep RT-PCR kit. The libraries were constructed in a second round of multiplex PCR and then size-selected and purified. The libraries were sequenced on an Illumina HiSeq2000 using paired-end 100 bp reads. The study's processing was this. SOAPnuke was used to process the raw data, with reads discarded if the reads contained adapters or uncalled bases, had a mean Phred below 15, or lacked an exact constant-primer or identifier match. High-quality paired reads were merged with COPE v1.2.5, and unique nucleotide sequences were defined as clonotypes. MiTCR v1.1 was used to align the clonotypes against IMGT TRBV, TRBD and TRBJ reference segments. The analysis was restricted to V-J combinations with a frequency above 0.0001, which together covered 99% to 99.2% of the repertoires. A TCS score was defined as the ratio of F50 (clonal expansion) to E x V (chaos), with BLOSUM62-based TCRdist applied between CDR3 peptides within each V-J. Welch's t-statistics and random forest reduced some 510 V-J features to 13, which were used in a naive Bayes classifier (R e1071). Clones were called with MiXCR by TCRdb after fastp trimmed the public reads at Q25, and only in-frame beta chains were retained. Rows with one shared CDR3 protein collapse into an entry with the most common genes and DNA. TCRdb's processing, not the authors', yielded these V and J calls. The sample has 600,000 or so distinct CDR3 sequences on record, about 17% of them singletons. The top ten clones comprise 3.5% to 4% of the sample.

The sequence came from a woman aged 25 to 39 with Graves' hyperthyroidism. The chain is encoded by TRBV29-1 joined to TRBJ1-2; the D gene identity is not certain. Specimen: blood. The bases are TGCAGCGTTGAAGGAAGAGACTATGGCTACACCTTC. This yields the protein CSVEGRDYGYTF.